This TCR beta chain appears in the sequencing data of a study of T cells in Graves' hyperthyroidism and ophthalmopathy. This CDR3 comprises 18 residues. Germline lookup yields CDR1 LGHDT and CDR2 YNNKEL (reference sequence). V lost 2 bases to trimming and J lost 0 bases, with 19 bases between them. The source material, RNA transcripts, was used to amplify TCR beta CDR3 regions. The HTBI primer set served for first-round RT-PCR of the TCR CDR3. TCRdb used MiXCR to reprocess the multiplex PCR reads, holding one entry per CDR3 protein. Among hundreds of thousands of distinct CDR3 sequences listed, about 20% were seen once.

V is TRBV3-1 and J is TRBJ1-1, with D possibly matching TRBD1 (6 bases). Source material: blood. This TCR was recovered from a woman in her 70s with Graves' ophthalmopathy. The CDR3 bases are TGTGCCAGCAGCCAAACAGGGTTAAGGGGGTCTTTGAACACTGAAGCTTTCTTT. Residues: CASSQTGLRGSLNTEAFF.